These 26 T cell receptor beta chains originate from one sample sequenced in a study of blood T cell repertoires in COVID-19. Using immunoSEQ multiplex PCR, the repertoire was profiled, and TCRdb retains in-frame clones only, with some absent. The sample consists of roughly 48,000 clones, 82% of them appearing once. What was sequenced was peripheral blood. Receptors were obtained from a man in his forties with acute or convalescent COVID-19.

This chain links TRBV10-3 with TRBJ2-6, with D possibly matching TRBD1 (5 bases). There are 15 residues in the CDR3. Germline V gives CDR1 ENHRY, CDR2 SYGVKD. The V gene lost 6 bases and the J gene lost 2 bases, with 11 bases spanning the gap. In DNA, the CDR3 is TGTGCCATCAGCGCCGGACAAACTGGGGCCAACGTCCTGACTTTC. Protein: CAISAGQTGANVLTF.

V gene TRBV11-3 combines with J gene TRBJ2-2; D ambiguous. V dropped 0 bases and J dropped 11 bases, with 7 bases sitting between them. The germline gives CDR1 SGHNT, CDR2 YENEEA. The CDR3 consists of 12 residues. CDR3 sequence (DNA): TGTGCCAGCAGCTTAGATCGTTCCGAGCTGTTTTTT. Translating gives CASSLDRSELFF.

The chain carries TRBV7-9 and TRBJ2-6; D is uncertain. Deletions cut 6 bases from V and 2 bases from J, with 17 bases between. Germline loops: CDR1 SEHNR, CDR2 FQNEAQ (reference sequence). This CDR3 is 17 amino acids long. The CDR3 nucleotides are TGTGCCAGCAGGGGCGCTGGGCTTCCCGCTGGGGCCAACGTCCTGACTTTC. Protein sequence: CASRGAGLPAGANVLTF.

The chain joins TRBV19 to TRBJ1-2, with 10 bases fitting TRBD1. J was trimmed by 4 bases and V by 7 bases; bases with no gene match: 12. This CDR3 has 16 residues. Per germline, CDR1 LNHDA and CDR2 SQIVND (reference sequence). This chain's CDR3 is CASTRPGTGDAYGYTF. The CDR3 DNA reads as TGTGCCAGTACTCGTCCCGGGACAGGGGACGCCTATGGCTACACCTTC.

This clone was seen only once. The chain has TRBV7-9 and TRBJ2-3, with a possible D match to TRBD2 (5 bases). Germline assignment: CDR1 SEHNR and CDR2 FQNEAQ (reference sequence). The CDR3 consists of 13 residues. V lost 1 base and J lost 7, with 9 bases in between. The CDR3 DNA reads TGTGCCAGCAGCTTAGGCCGGGATTATACGCAGTATTTT. It is translated as CASSLGRDYTQYF.

CDR3 nucleotide sequence: TGTGCCAGCAGCTTCGGGACTAGCGGGGCCACCGGGGAGCTGTTTTTT. Translated, it gives CASSFGTSGATGELFF. The chain couples TRBV3-1 (or the pseudogene TRBV3-2) to TRBJ2-2; TRBD2 matches 13 bases. The V segment lost 5 bases and the J segment 4 bases; nucleotides outside the gene matches: 4. This CDR3 spans 16 amino acids. Germline values: CDR1 LGHDT, CDR2 YNNKEL (reference sequence).

CDR3 protein: CASSFGGRGTEAFF. The CDR3 DNA is TGTGCCAGCAGTTTTGGGGGCCGGGGCACTGAAGCTTTCTTT. V and J are TRBV27 and TRBJ1-1, with a possible D match to TRBD1 (6 bases). Germline V gene lookup returns CDR1 MNHEY and CDR2 SMNVEV (reference sequence). V lost 3 bases to trimming and J lost 4 bases, with 12 bases between them. The CDR3 covers 14 residues.

The J gene is TRBJ1-1, the V gene TRBV18; tentatively, D is TRBD1 (6 bases). This CDR3 contains 16 residues. From germline, CDR1 is KGHSH and CDR2 LQKENI. V lost 3 bases and J lost 4, with 18 bases in between. The CDR3 protein is CASSPGQPRWGTEAFF. The CDR3 DNA is TGTGCCAGCTCACCTGGACAGCCTAGGTGGGGCACTGAAGCTTTCTTT.

The V call is TRBV21-1, the J call TRBJ1-5. TRBV21-1 is shown as a pseudogene. This CDR3 spans 17 amino acids. CDR3 sequence: CASSKTRNGDHNQPQHF. DNA of the CDR3: TGTGCCAGCAGCAAAACAAGGAACGGAGACCACAATCAGCCCCAGCATTTT.

The chain couples TRBV19 to TRBJ2-2; TRBD1 agrees at 10 bases. CDR3 size: 14 residues. Per germline, CDR1 LNHDA and CDR2 SQIVND (reference sequence). V shed 6 bases, J shed 4 bases, and the junction held 2 bases outside the gene matches. The CDR3 bases are TGTGCCAGTAGGGGGGACAGGGGCACCGGGGAGCTGTTTTTT. Its translation: CASRGDRGTGELFF.

The chain employs TRBV9 and TRBJ2-1; D gene ambiguous. Per the germline V gene, CDR1 is SGDLS and CDR2 is YYNGEE. V lost 4 bases to trimming and J lost 4 bases, with 6 bases between them. This CDR3 is 12 amino acids long. The CDR3 nucleotides are TGTGCCAGCAGCCCCAGGTACAATGAGCAGTTCTTC. Its translation is CASSPRYNEQFF.

This clone was detected once. The gene calls are TRBV5-1 and TRBJ2-5, with D perhaps TRBD1 (6 bases). Germline CDR1 is SGHRS and CDR2 is YFSETQ. Trimming left V 7 bases short and J 5 bases short, with 21 bases between. This CDR3 comprises 15 residues. CDR3 sequence (DNA): TGCGCCAGCGGGTACGCAGGGGCGCAGCTGGAGACCCAGTACTTC. Its translation: CASGYAGAQLETQYF.

This rearrangement joins TRBV29-1 to TRBJ2-7; D remains unclear. Trimming removed 4 bases at V and 4 bases at J, with 14 bases between. CDR1 is SQVTM, CDR2 ANQGSEA, per germline. The CDR3 loop spans 13 amino acids. For the CDR3, the DNA is TGCAGCGTTGCCTACAGAGAACCGTACGAGCAGTACTTC. It translates to CSVAYREPYEQYF.

The chain couples TRBV19 to TRBJ1-1, with 8 bases lining up with TRBD1. This CDR3 region has 15 residues. Germline V CDR1 and CDR2: LNHDA, SQIVND (reference sequence). V gave up 7 bases and J gave up 3 bases; unmatched junction bases: 10. The DNA of the CDR3 is TGTGCCAGTATACCGACAGGGGTTTTGGACACTGAAGCTTTCTTT. Translation: CASIPTGVLDTEAFF.

This sequence joins TRBV2 and TRBJ2-7, with a possible D match to TRBD2 (6 bases). The CDR3 spans 13 residues. Trimming took 8 bases from V and 0 from J, leaving 11 bases between them. The V gene's germline CDR1 is SNHLY and CDR2 FYNNEI. The CDR3: CASGGTFSYEQYF. For the CDR3, the DNA is TGTGCCAGCGGCGGGACGTTCTCCTACGAGCAGTACTTC.

This sequence joins TRBV19 and TRBJ1-2; D call uncertain. The CDR3 contains 16 residues. Trimming pared 3 bases from V and 6 bases from J, leaving 20 bases between. CDR1 and CDR2 from the germline V gene are LNHDA and SQIVND (reference sequence). CDR3 sequence reads: CASSIGPGVLLDGYTF. The CDR3 bases are TGTGCCAGTAGTATCGGGCCCGGGGTACTATTAGATGGCTACACCTTC.

In DNA, the CDR3 is TGTGCCAGCAGCCCCATGGACAGGGGACGATCACCCCTCCACTTT. Translated: CASSPMDRGRSPLHF. The chain carries TRBV14 and TRBJ1-6; 9 nucleotides agree with TRBD1. J gave up 10 bases and V 4 bases, and 8 bases lay outside the gene matches. This CDR3 region has 15 residues. Germline V gene sequence: CDR1 SGHDN, CDR2 FVKESK.

This chain connects TRBV12-3 or TRBV12-4 to TRBJ1-1; no clear D. This CDR3 is 13 amino acids long. The V and J ends lost 2 bases and 3 bases respectively, with 7 bases between them. Here the CDR3 DNA reads TGTGCCAGCAGTTTACTCCGGGACACTGAAGCTTTCTTT. Its protein product is CASSLLRDTEAFF.

The V gene is TRBV6-6, the J gene TRBJ1-6; D is perhaps TRBD1 (5 bases). The CDR3 extends over 16 amino acids. The V gene's germline CDR1 is MNHNY and CDR2 SVGAGI (reference sequence). V was shortened by 4 bases and J by 9 bases, with 19 bases between the two germline ends. DNA of the CDR3: TGTGCCAGCAGTTTTCGGGGGGGAATGGAGGGTTCACCCCTCCACTTT. Amino acid sequence: CASSFRGGMEGSPLHF.

The CDR3 DNA sequence: TGTGCCAGCAGCTTTGACAGCTCTGGAAACACCATATATTTT. It codes for CASSFDSSGNTIYF. The rearrangement joins TRBV11-2 to TRBJ1-3; D may be TRBD1 (5 bases). V was shortened by 3 bases and J by 0 bases, with 6 bases between the two germline ends. The germline gives CDR1 SGHAT, CDR2 FQNNGV. The CDR3 sequence is 14 residues long. The variable domain in full, with the rest retrieved from reference TRBV11-2 and TRBJ1-3, is EAGVAQSPRYKIIEKRQSVAFWCNPISGHATLYWYQQILGQGPKLLIQFQNNGVVDDSQLPKDRFSAERLKGVDSTLKIQPAKLEDSAVYLCASSFDSSGNTIYFGEGSWLTVV.

The V call is TRBV6-4, the J call TRBJ2-2, with D perhaps TRBD1 (6 bases). The CDR3 is made up of 14 amino acids. Germline V lookup: CDR1 MRHNA, CDR2 SNTAGT. With 4 bases removed from V and 8 bases from J, the gap between germline ends came to 14 bases. This CDR3 is CASSVQQGMGELFF. DNA for the CDR3: TGTGCCAGCAGTGTCCAACAGGGTATGGGGGAGCTGTTTTTT.

The V gene is TRBV10-1, the J gene TRBJ2-5; 15 bases fit TRBD2. CDR3 length equals 16 residues. J was trimmed by 2 bases and V by 4 bases; bases with no gene match: 2. Germline values: CDR1 WNHNN, CDR2 SYGVQD (reference sequence). CDR3 protein: CASSVGLAGGQETQYF. CDR3 coding DNA: TGCGCCAGCAGTGTGGGACTAGCGGGGGGTCAAGAGACCCAGTACTTC.

This chain uses TRBV6-6 with TRBJ1-1, with 9 bases aligning to TRBD1. CDR3 length equals 15 residues. Germline V gene sequence: CDR1 MNHNY, CDR2 SVGAGI (reference sequence). The V gene end was trimmed by 4 bases and the J gene end by 6 bases; junction bases not matched to a gene: 9. CDR3 DNA sequence: TGTGCCAGCAGTTGGCCGGGACAGGGATTATCTGAAGCTTTCTTT. This gives the protein CASSWPGQGLSEAFF.

The chain couples TRBV5-1 to TRBJ2-3, with 8 bases aligning to TRBD2. Per germline, CDR1 SGHRS and CDR2 YFSETQ. The CDR3 extends over 15 amino acids. V trimming: 2 bases; J trimming: 1 base; junction bases outside the gene matches: 3. As DNA, the CDR3 is TGCGCCAGCAGCTTTGGGCGGGGGGGCACAGATACGCAGTATTTT. Protein sequence: CASSFGRGGTDTQYF.

The gene calls are TRBV28 and TRBJ1-2; D gene uncertain. Germline V gene data show CDR1 as MDHEN and CDR2 as SYDVKM. The V and J ends lost 5 bases and 4 bases respectively, with 11 bases between them. The CDR3 runs 13 residues. CDR3: CASSKQTIYGYTF. Written as DNA, the CDR3 is TGTGCCAGCAGTAAACAGACCATCTATGGCTACACCTTC.

This chain joins TRBV4-2 and TRBJ1-4, with 7 bases lining up with TRBD1. This CDR3 is built from 14 residues. The J segment lost 5 bases and the V segment lost 4 bases, leaving 4 bases of the junction unmatched. CDR1 and CDR2 (germline): LGHNA, YNFKEQ. DNA for the CDR3: TGTGCCAGCAGCCCGACAGGGTCCAATGAAAAACTGTTTTTT. This encodes CASSPTGSNEKLFF.